The entry below gives a single T cell receptor beta chain sequence along with its context. This clone was observed many times. Its antigen target is currently unknown. No much larger clone is present one base from it, and per-base qualities are unavailable. The CDR3 contains 15 residues, cysteine and phenylalanine counted. Only the CDR3 region is kept as DNA, spanning 45 bases read in frame from base 1. V is reduced by 5 bases and J by 1 base, leaving a spacing of 11 bases between them. Based on the germline V gene, the CDR1 and CDR2 sequences are MNHEY and SVGEGT. This sample was taken from a study of metastatic and nonmetastatic thyroid tumors (TCRdb year 2020). As for the study more broadly: For patients with malignant and with benign thyroid disease, the researchers compared repertoires between peripheral blood samples and tumor or nodule tissue samples. The study at large found these results: In both blood and tumor samples, TCR beta diversity was reported to be significantly higher in malignant tumors than in benign nodules.

None of the patients had been given any treatment before thyroid surgery. Patient clinical samples collected from about 2012 to 2019 were retrospectively analysed using T-cell receptor beta sequencing. The library was prepared using PCR. TCRdb lists the instrument as Illumina HiSeq 4000. High-throughput sequencing was used to profile the TCR beta-chain CDR3 region of each patient. The original methods were these. A classifier to discriminate distant-metastatic papillary thyroid cancer patients was built from CDR3 differences across clinicopathological groups. Repertoire diversity was assessed with the Shannon index, and tumor-blood repertoire similarity with the Morisita-Horn index. The public sequencing data were trimmed at Q25 with fastp and processed into clonotypes with MiXCR by TCRdb, which kept only in-frame beta chains. The V and J calls here are based on TCRdb, not the publication. The sample contains 15,000 to 20,000 clones, around 25% of them found a single time. Of the sample, roughly 10% falls within the top ten clones.

Sequencing was carried out using adjacent normal tissue. This clonotype originated in a female donor with papillary thyroid cancer or a benign thyroid nodule (not recorded which). Some clones in this sample may be carry-over from other donors' samples. In this chain, TRBV6-2 or TRBV6-3 is recombined with TRBJ2-2; the D gene cannot be resolved reliably. The CDR3 in this case is CASSLHSRNTGELFF. The DNA is TGTGCCAGCAGTCTCCATAGCCGGAACACCGGGGAGCTGTTTTTT.